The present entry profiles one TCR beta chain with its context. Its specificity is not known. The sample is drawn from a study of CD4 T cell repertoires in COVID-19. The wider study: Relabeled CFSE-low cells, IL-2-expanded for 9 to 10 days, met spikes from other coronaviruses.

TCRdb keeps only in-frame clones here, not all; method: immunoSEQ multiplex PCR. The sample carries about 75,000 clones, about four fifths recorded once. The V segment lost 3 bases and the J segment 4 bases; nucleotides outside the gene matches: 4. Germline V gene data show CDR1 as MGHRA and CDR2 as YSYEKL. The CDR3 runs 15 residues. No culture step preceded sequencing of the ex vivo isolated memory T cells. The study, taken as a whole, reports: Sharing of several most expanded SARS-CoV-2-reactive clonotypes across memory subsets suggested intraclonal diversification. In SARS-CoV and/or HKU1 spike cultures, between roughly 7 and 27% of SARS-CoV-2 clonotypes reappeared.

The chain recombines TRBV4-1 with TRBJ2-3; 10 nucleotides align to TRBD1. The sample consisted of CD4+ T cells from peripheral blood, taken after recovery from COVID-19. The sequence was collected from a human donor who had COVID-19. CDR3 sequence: CASSQETGGSDTQYF. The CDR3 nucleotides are TGCGCCAGCAGCCAGGAGACAGGGGGCTCAGATACGCAGTATTTT.